One sample yielded the 32 T cell receptor beta chains listed below, sequenced in a study of T cell responses to AZD1222 COVID-19 vaccine. The table came from immunoSEQ multiplex PCR; TCRdb's copy has only in-frame clones and leaves some out. The top ten clones hold around 10% of a sample with under 150,000 clones, around 89% of them seen once. Sequenced here: peripheral blood, sampled on day 0 of MenACWY control vaccination. The source is an adult in good health.

This chain connects TRBV7-2 to TRBJ2-2, with D perhaps matching TRBD1 (6 bases). Trimming left V 1 base short and J 7 bases short, with 10 bases between. CDR3 size: 14 residues. Germline lookup yields CDR1 SGHTA and CDR2 FQGNSA. The CDR3 here is CASSLDRAGGELFF. The CDR3 DNA reads as TGTGCCAGCAGCTTAGACAGGGCGGGCGGGGAGCTGTTTTTT.

The chain couples TRBV11-2 to TRBJ2-7; D gene unclear. Trimming shortened V by 6 bases and J by 0 bases, and 9 bases separated the two germline ends. This CDR3 is built from 13 residues. Germline loops: CDR1 SGHAT, CDR2 FQNNGV. CDR3 DNA: TGTGCCAGCAGTACAGCTCGCTCCTACGAGCAGTACTTC. It specifies CASSTARSYEQYF.

The chain is built from TRBV9 and TRBJ2-1; 16 bases fit TRBD2. From germline, CDR1 is SGDLS and CDR2 YYNGEE. J lost 2 bases, V lost 4 bases, and 6 bases had no gene match. This CDR3 spans 18 amino acids. The CDR3 sequence is CASSSGTSGRVTYNEQFF. The CDR3 DNA reads TGTGCCAGCAGCTCCGGGACTAGCGGGAGGGTTACCTACAATGAGCAGTTCTTC.

V is TRBV5-4 and J is TRBJ2-1, with 9 bases aligning to TRBD2. From germline, CDR1 is SGHNT and CDR2 YYREEE (reference sequence). The CDR3 has 13 amino acids. Trimming took 5 bases from V and 8 from J; bases not matched to a gene: 5. The DNA for the CDR3 is TGTGCCAGCAGAAAGGGACTAGCCGATGAGCAGTTCTTC. This encodes CASRKGLADEQFF.

J is TRBJ1-5 and V is TRBV19; no definite D call. This CDR3 comprises 15 residues. V was shortened by 1 base and J by 5 bases, with 12 bases between the two germline ends. From germline, CDR1 is LNHDA and CDR2 SQIVND (reference sequence). The CDR3 DNA sequence: TGTGCCAGTAGTATAGGGCAGGTGGAATATCAGCCCCAGCATTTT. Amino acids: CASSIGQVEYQPQHF. The entire variable domain, with the rest obtained from reference TRBV19 and TRBJ1-5, is as follows: DGGITQSPKYLFRKEGQNVTLSCEQNLNHDAMYWYRQDPGQGLRLIYYSQIVNDFQKGDIAEGYSVSREKKESFPLTVTSAQKNPTAFYLCASSIGQVEYQPQHFGDGTRLSIL.

This chain joins TRBV10-3 and TRBJ1-2; D is perhaps TRBD1 (6 bases). The V gene lost 8 bases and the J gene lost 7 bases, with 17 bases spanning the gap. The CDR3 spans 13 residues. CDR1 and CDR2 from the germline V gene are ENHRY and SYGVKD. CDR3 in DNA: TGTGCCATCGGGGACCGAGGAGGGGGTGGCTACACCTTC. The encoded protein is CAIGDRGGGGYTF.

V gene TRBV28 combines with J gene TRBJ1-5, with D maybe TRBD1 (5 bases). The CDR3 contains 13 residues. The germline V gene encodes CDR1 MDHEN and CDR2 SYDVKM. V lost 5 bases, J lost 6 bases, and 11 bases lay in between. The CDR3 is CASSKRGVQPQHF. In nucleotides, the CDR3 is TGTGCCAGCAGTAAGAGGGGAGTTCAGCCCCAGCATTTT.

The rearrangement links TRBV6-2 or TRBV6-3 to TRBJ2-3; D ambiguous. The CDR3 is 13 amino acids. Between the trimmed V and J ends, which lost 2 bases and 6 bases, there was a span of 9 bases. The germline V gene encodes CDR1 MNHEY and CDR2 SVGEGT. CDR3 in DNA: TGTGCCAGCAGTTACGGCTCACTGGATACGCAGTATTTT. Its protein product is CASSYGSLDTQYF.

This chain uses TRBV6-5 with TRBJ1-1, with D perhaps matching TRBD1 (6 bases). The germline CDR1 and CDR2 sequences are MNHEY and SVGAGI. Trimming removed 6 bases from V and 0 bases from J, with 14 bases in between. The CDR3 covers 15 residues. Written as DNA, the CDR3 is TGTGCCAGCAGCCTAAACAGGGACCTGAACACTGAAGCTTTCTTT. Translating it yields CASSLNRDLNTEAFF.

This chain uses TRBV29-1 with TRBJ2-1; D perhaps matches TRBD2 (7 bases). V was cut by 2 bases and J by 8 bases, with 13 bases left in between. Germline V gene lookup returns CDR1 SQVTM and CDR2 ANQGSEA. This CDR3 has 13 amino acids. The CDR3 protein is CSVERGGSDEQFF. In DNA form, the CDR3 reads TGCAGCGTTGAAAGGGGGGGCTCGGATGAGCAGTTCTTC.

The genes are TRBV11-2 and TRBJ2-7; no clear D. Trimming stripped 8 bases from V and 4 bases from J, with 12 bases between. CDR3 length equals 12 residues. Germline lookup yields CDR1 SGHAT and CDR2 FQNNGV. The CDR3 region is CASGLVGYEQYF. The CDR3 DNA reads as TGTGCCAGCGGGCTAGTCGGATACGAGCAGTACTTC.

The genes are TRBV5-4 and TRBJ2-7; 8 bases line up with TRBD2. Germline trimming cut 2 bases from V and 7 bases from J; bases unmatched to any gene: 11. Germline V gene lookup returns CDR1 SGHNT and CDR2 YYREEE (reference sequence). The CDR3 has 15 amino acids. The CDR3 is CASSFKSGSVFEQYF. Here the CDR3 DNA reads TGTGCCAGCAGCTTCAAAAGCGGGAGTGTTTTTGAGCAGTACTTC.

V and J are TRBV29-1 and TRBJ1-4; D unclear. Germline V gene data show CDR1 as SQVTM and CDR2 as ANQGSEA. This CDR3 contains 12 residues. Trimming removed 4 bases from V and 5 bases from J, with 8 bases in between. The CDR3 loop reads CSVVMGNEKLFF. The DNA for the CDR3 is TGCAGCGTTGTGATGGGCAATGAAAAACTGTTTTTT.

The chain employs TRBV27 and TRBJ2-7; 7 bases match TRBD1. With V trimmed by 2 bases and J by 4 bases, 17 bases remained unmatched. The germline CDR1 and CDR2 sequences are MNHEY and SMNVEV (reference sequence). This CDR3 has 18 amino acids. CDR3 in amino acids: CASSLDGRRQGVRYEQYF. CDR3 bases: TGTGCCAGCAGTTTAGATGGTCGTAGGCAGGGGGTGAGGTACGAGCAGTACTTC.

The V and J genes are TRBV29-1 and TRBJ2-6; D is uncertain. Trimming shortened V by 4 bases and J by 2 bases, and 0 bases separated the two germline ends. CDR1 SQVTM and CDR2 ANQGSEA come from the germline V gene. The CDR3 consists of 11 residues. The CDR3 coding sequence is TGCAGCGTTGCTGGGGCCAACGTCCTGACTTTC. Its translation: CSVAGANVLTF.

This clone was observed once. The chain joins TRBV12-3 or TRBV12-4 to TRBJ1-1; no clear D gene. V was shortened by 6 bases and J by 1 base, with 9 bases between the two germline ends. This CDR3 has 13 residues. CDR3 residues: CASSSGKNTEAFF. DNA for the CDR3: TGTGCCAGCAGCTCAGGAAAGAACACTGAAGCTTTCTTT.

The chain is built from TRBV7-6 and TRBJ2-1; TRBD2 matches at 7 bases. The germline CDR1 and CDR2 sequences are SGHVS and FNYEAQ. V lost 3 bases, J lost 2 bases, and 4 bases stayed unmatched. The CDR3 runs 15 residues. The DNA of the CDR3 is TGTGCCAGCAGCTTGCAAAGCGGGGCCTACAATGAGCAGTTCTTC. This encodes CASSLQSGAYNEQFF.

The CDR3, as DNA: TGTGCCTGTCAGATCGGGAGATCCCTTAGCACAGATACGCAGTATTTT. As protein: CACQIGRSLSTDTQYF. The V and J genes are TRBV30 and TRBJ2-3, with TRBD2 as a possible D gene (6 bases). V was trimmed by 6 bases and J by 0 bases, leaving 19 bases between them. The CDR3 loop spans 16 amino acids. Germline CDR1 reads GTSNPN; CDR2 reads SVGIG (reference sequence). Full variable domain (rest looked up from reference TRBV30 and TRBJ2-3): SQTIHQWPATLVQPVGSPLSLECTVEGTSNPNLYWYRQAAGRGLQLLFYSVGIGQISSEVPQNLSASRPQDRQFILSSKKLLLSDSGFYLCACQIGRSLSTDTQYFGPGTRLTVL.

The V gene is TRBV7-3, the J gene TRBJ2-2; D is perhaps TRBD2 (5 bases). CDR1 SGHTA and CDR2 FQGTGA come from the germline V gene. The CDR3 has 15 residues. Deletions cut 6 bases from V and 7 bases from J, with 18 bases between. The CDR3 loop reads CASRPGSIVGGELFF. CDR3 in DNA: TGTGCCAGCAGGCCGGGGTCCATAGTGGGCGGGGAGCTGTTTTTT.

This clone was detected only a few times. V and J are TRBV5-1 and TRBJ2-7; D is possibly TRBD1 or TRBD2 (5 bases each). The germline gives CDR1 SGHRS, CDR2 YFSETQ. There are 16 residues in the CDR3. The germline V and J ends were trimmed by 4 bases and 2 bases, with 19 bases remaining between them. CDR3 protein: CASSPQGTGTPYEQYF. CDR3 sequence (DNA): TGCGCCAGCAGCCCCCAAGGCACCGGGACCCCCTACGAGCAGTACTTC.

The chain uses TRBV6-5 and TRBJ1-2; no clear D gene. The length of the CDR3 is 15 residues. From germline, CDR1 is MNHEY and CDR2 SVGAGI. Trimming took off 0 bases at V and 1 base at J, with 9 bases between the two ends. The CDR3 loop is CASSYSVFGNYGYTF. The CDR3 DNA reads TGTGCCAGCAGTTACTCTGTGTTTGGTAACTATGGCTACACCTTC.

The chain joins TRBV11-3 to TRBJ2-7, with TRBD1 as a possible D gene (6 bases). The CDR3 loop spans 15 amino acids. CDR1 and CDR2 (germline): SGHNT, YENEEA. Trimming cost V 4 bases and J 0 bases, with 13 bases left between them. CDR3 nucleotide sequence: TGTGCCAGCAGCTCCCAGGGGACGGTCTCCTACGAGCAGTACTTC. Translating it yields CASSSQGTVSYEQYF.

This chain connects TRBV19 to TRBJ1-3; TRBD1 agrees at 11 bases. The CDR3 has 20 residues. CDR1 is LNHDA, CDR2 SQIVND, per germline (reference sequence). V shed 5 bases, J shed 2 bases, and the junction held 17 bases outside the gene matches. CDR3 protein: CASSGQGQGAQNQPGNTIYF. CDR3 DNA sequence: TGTGCCAGTAGTGGACAAGGACAGGGGGCGCAGAATCAACCTGGAAACACCATATATTTT.

This chain joins TRBV7-8 and TRBJ2-7; D gene ambiguous. The CDR3 has 11 residues. V was pared by 5 bases and J by 4 bases, with 6 bases between. The germline V gene encodes CDR1 SGHVS and CDR2 FQNEAQ. CDR3 amino acids: CASSPLYEQYF. DNA of the CDR3: TGTGCCAGCAGCCCCCTTTACGAGCAGTACTTC.

This clone came up a few times. This chain joins TRBV5-1 and TRBJ1-4; TRBD1 agrees at 7 bases. The CDR3 totals 15 residues. CDR1 is SGHRS, CDR2 YFSETQ, per germline. J gave up 5 bases and V 4 bases, and 8 bases lay outside the gene matches. CDR3 nucleotides: TGCGCCAGCAGCCGGTCGGGACAGTCAAATGAAAAACTGTTTTTT. This sequence encodes CASSRSGQSNEKLFF.

V gene TRBV18 combines with J gene TRBJ2-3, with 11 positions matching TRBD2. CDR1 and CDR2 (germline): KGHSH, LQKENI. The CDR3 has 20 residues. The V gene end was trimmed by 4 bases and the J gene end by 2 bases; junction bases not matched to a gene: 17. The CDR3 sequence: CASSQGTSGGLVSPTDTQYF. The DNA for the CDR3 is TGTGCCAGCTCACAAGGGACTAGCGGAGGTCTAGTATCCCCCACAGATACGCAGTATTTT. Full variable domain (rest looked up from reference TRBV18 and TRBJ2-3): NAGVMQNPRHLVRRRGQEARLRCSPMKGHSHVYWYRQLPEEGLKFMVYLQKENIIDESGMPKERFSAEFPKEGPSILRIQQVVRGDSAAYFCASSQGTSGGLVSPTDTQYFGPGTRLTVL.

The V call is TRBV24-1, the J call TRBJ2-2; D possibly corresponds to TRBD2 (6 bases). Trimming took off 4 bases at V and 2 bases at J, with 13 bases between the two ends. Germline V gene lookup returns CDR1 KGHDR and CDR2 SFDVKD. The CDR3 totals 16 residues. This chain's CDR3 is CATSDPGTSNTGELFF. CDR3 in DNA: TGTGCCACCAGTGACCCCGGGACTTCCAACACCGGGGAGCTGTTTTTT.

This chain links TRBV25-1 with TRBJ2-5; 7 bases agree with TRBD2. V trimming: 5 bases; J trimming: 5 bases; junction bases outside the gene matches: 5. The germline V gene has CDR1 MGHDK and CDR2 SYGVNS. This CDR3 contains 13 residues. The CDR3 loop is CASSSGRKETQYF. The CDR3 DNA sequence: TGTGCCAGCAGTTCCGGGAGGAAGGAGACCCAGTACTTC.

The rearrangement joins TRBV7-9 to TRBJ2-7; perhaps TRBD2 as D (6 bases). This CDR3 has 12 residues. Trimming took 5 bases from V and 6 from J, leaving 11 bases between them. Germline CDR1 is SEHNR and CDR2 is FQNEAQ (reference sequence). The CDR3 spells CASSLPEGEQYF. In DNA form, the CDR3 reads TGTGCCAGCAGCCTCCCGGAGGGCGAGCAGTACTTC.

V usage is TRBV7-3 and J usage is TRBJ2-7; 8 bases agree with TRBD1. V lost 5 bases to trimming and J lost 0 bases; unmatched junction nucleotides: 3. The germline V gene encodes CDR1 SGHTA and CDR2 FQGTGA. This CDR3 is built from 14 residues. The CDR3 reads CASSKDRDSYEQYF. CDR3 nucleotide sequence: TGTGCCAGCAGCAAGGACAGGGACTCCTACGAGCAGTACTTC.

The J gene is TRBJ1-5, the V gene TRBV6-5; D is ambiguous. V lost 4 bases and J 4 bases, leaving 8 bases between the germline ends. Per the germline V gene, CDR1 is MNHEY and CDR2 is SVGAGI. This CDR3 is 13 amino acids long. The chain's CDR3 is CASSSTQNQPQHF. The CDR3 nucleotides read TGTGCCAGCAGTTCCACTCAGAATCAGCCCCAGCATTTT.

The chain carries TRBV10-3 and TRBJ1-5; a weak D match, TRBD1 (5 bases). Trimming pared 7 bases from V and 2 bases from J, leaving 21 bases between. The CDR3 contains 17 residues. The germline gives CDR1 ENHRY, CDR2 SYGVKD. CDR3 coding DNA: TGTGCCATCATCATCGCCGGGACCGGGATGGGCAATCAGCCCCAGCATTTT. The encoded protein is CAIIIAGTGMGNQPQHF.